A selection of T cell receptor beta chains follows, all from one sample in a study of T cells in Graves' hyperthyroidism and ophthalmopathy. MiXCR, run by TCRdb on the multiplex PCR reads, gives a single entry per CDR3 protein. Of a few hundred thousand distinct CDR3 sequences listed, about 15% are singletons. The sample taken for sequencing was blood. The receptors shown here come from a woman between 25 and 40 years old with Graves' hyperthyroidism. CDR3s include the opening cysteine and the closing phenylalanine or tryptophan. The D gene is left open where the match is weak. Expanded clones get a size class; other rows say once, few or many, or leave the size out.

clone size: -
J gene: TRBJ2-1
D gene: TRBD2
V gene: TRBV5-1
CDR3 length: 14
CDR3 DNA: TGCGCCAGTGCCAACGCGGGAGAAAACAATGAGCAGTTCTTC
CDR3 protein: CASANAGENNEQFF

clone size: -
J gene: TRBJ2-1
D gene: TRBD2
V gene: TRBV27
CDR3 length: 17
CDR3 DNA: TGTGCCAGCAGTTACGGGACTAGCGGGAGGGCCGATAATGAGCAGTTCTTC
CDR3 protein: CASSYGTSGRADNEQFF

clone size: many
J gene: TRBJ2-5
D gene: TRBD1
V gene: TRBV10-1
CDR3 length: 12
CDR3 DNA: TGCGCCAGCAGTGAGACCGGACAGGGCCAGTACTTC
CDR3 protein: CASSETGQGQYF

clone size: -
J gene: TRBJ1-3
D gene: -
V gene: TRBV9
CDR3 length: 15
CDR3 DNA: TGTGCCAGCAGCGTAGGGACAGTCTCTGGAAACACCATATATTTT
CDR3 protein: CASSVGTVSGNTIYF

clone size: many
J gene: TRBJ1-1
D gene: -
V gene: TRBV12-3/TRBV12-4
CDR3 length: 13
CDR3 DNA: TGTGCCAGCAGTCCTACAGCCAACACTGAAGCTTTCTTT
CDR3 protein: CASSPTANTEAFF

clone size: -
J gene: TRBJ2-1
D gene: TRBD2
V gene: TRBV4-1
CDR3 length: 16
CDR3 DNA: TGCGCCAGCAGCCAAACCGGACTAGCGGGAGGCAATGAGCAGTTCTTC
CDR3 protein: CASSQTGLAGGNEQFF

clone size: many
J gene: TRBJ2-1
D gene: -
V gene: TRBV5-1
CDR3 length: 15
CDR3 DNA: TGCGCCAGCAGCTCCTCGTCGCGGGGCTACAATGAGCAGTTCTTC
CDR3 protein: CASSSSSRGYNEQFF

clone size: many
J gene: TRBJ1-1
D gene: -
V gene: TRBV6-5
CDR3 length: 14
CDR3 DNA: TGTGCCAGCAGTTACTGGAAGGGTTCCCCTGAAGCTTTCTTT
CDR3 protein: CASSYWKGSPEAFF

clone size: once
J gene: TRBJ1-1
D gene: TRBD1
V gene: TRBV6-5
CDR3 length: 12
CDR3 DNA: TGTGCCAGCAGTTACGGGGACAGTGAAGCTTTCTTT
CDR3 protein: CASSYGDSEAFF

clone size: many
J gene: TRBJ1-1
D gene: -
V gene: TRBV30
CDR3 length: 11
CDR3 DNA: TGTGCCTGGAATACTGGGGCCCAAACTTTCTTT
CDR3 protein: CAWNTGAQTFF

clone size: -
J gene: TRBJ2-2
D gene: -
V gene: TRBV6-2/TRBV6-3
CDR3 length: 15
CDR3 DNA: TGTGCCAGCAGGACCGGGACTTCGAACACCGGGGAGCTGTTTTTT
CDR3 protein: CASRTGTSNTGELFF

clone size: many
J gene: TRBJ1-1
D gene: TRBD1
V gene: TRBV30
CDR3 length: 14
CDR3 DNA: TGTGCCTGGAGCGCGACAGGGGGCGGAACTGAAGCTTTCTTT
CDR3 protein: CAWSATGGGTEAFF

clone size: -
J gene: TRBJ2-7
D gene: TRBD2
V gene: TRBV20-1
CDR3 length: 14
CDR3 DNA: TGCAGTGCTAGAGACTCTAGCGGCTCCTACGAGCAGTACTTC
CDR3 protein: CSARDSSGSYEQYF

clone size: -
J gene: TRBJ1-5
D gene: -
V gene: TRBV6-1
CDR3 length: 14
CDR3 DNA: TGTGCCAGCATACCCCCCATGGCCAATCAGCCCCAGCATTTT
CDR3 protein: CASIPPMANQPQHF

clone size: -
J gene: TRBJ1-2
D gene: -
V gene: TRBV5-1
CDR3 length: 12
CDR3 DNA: TGTGCCAGCAGCGCAGGGGTACGGGGCTACACCTTC
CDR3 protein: CASSAGVRGYTF

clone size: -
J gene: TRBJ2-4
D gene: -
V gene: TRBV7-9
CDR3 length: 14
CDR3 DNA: TGTGCCAGCAGCTTAGTTGCAGCCAAAAACATTCAGTACTTC
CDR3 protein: CASSLVAAKNIQYF

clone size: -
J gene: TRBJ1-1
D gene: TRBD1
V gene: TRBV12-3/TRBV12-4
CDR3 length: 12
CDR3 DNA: TGTGCCAGCAGTACTCGACAGGGTAGGACTTTCTTT
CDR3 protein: CASSTRQGRTFF

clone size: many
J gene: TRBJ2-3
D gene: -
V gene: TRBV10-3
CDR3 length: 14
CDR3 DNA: TGTGCCATCAGTGAGTTGGGCTTCACAGATACGCAGTATTTT
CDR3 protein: CAISELGFTDTQYF

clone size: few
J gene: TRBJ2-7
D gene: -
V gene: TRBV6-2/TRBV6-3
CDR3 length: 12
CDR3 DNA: TGTGCCAGCAGTCCCAATGGCTACGAGCAGTACTTC
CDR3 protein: CASSPNGYEQYF

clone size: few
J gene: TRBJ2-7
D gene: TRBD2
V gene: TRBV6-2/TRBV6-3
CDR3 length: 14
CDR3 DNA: TGTGCCAGCAGCCTAGCGGAAGCCTTCTACGAGCAGTACTTC
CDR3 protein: CASSLAEAFYEQYF